The clone carrying this T cell receptor (beta chain) was seen many times. Its antigen is currently unknown. This record belongs to a study of post-analysis software for immune sequencing data. Whole-study results and caveats: TRBV segments more frequent in patients than in controls numbered a few and included TRBV5-6, TRBV5-1 and TRBV20-1. Significantly lower normalized Chao1 diversity was seen in multiple sclerosis patients than in controls.

The CDR3 runs 13 residues. V was cut by 2 bases and J by 9 bases, with 12 bases left in between. Germline values: CDR1 SGHRS, CDR2 YFSETQ. Built from TCR beta cDNA, the libraries had unique molecular identifiers in them. TCRdb re-called the PCR reads with MiXCR, one entry per CDR3 protein. The repertoire holds 150,000 to 200,000 distinct CDR3 sequences, with approximately 30% as singletons. Sequencing was done on a sample of blood. This receptor was identified in a girl aged 10 to 17 with multiple sclerosis. V usage is TRBV5-1 and J usage is TRBJ2-1; perhaps TRBD1 as D (5 bases). This chain's CDR3 is CASSFEGASEQFF. For the CDR3, the DNA is TGCGCCAGCAGCTTTGAAGGGGCAAGTGAGCAGTTCTTC.